The 4 T cell receptor beta chains below come from one sample, sequenced in a study of blood T cell repertoires in COVID-19. Measured with immunoSEQ multiplex PCR; TCRdb has only the in-frame clones, and not every one. The profile covers some 250,000 clones, with 80% to 90% appearing a single time and roughly 1.8% taken by the ten largest. What was sequenced was peripheral blood. These receptors were taken from a man aged 25-45 years with active or convalescent COVID-19.

The chain combines TRBV2 with TRBJ1-6; D unclear. Germline CDR1 is SNHLY and CDR2 is FYNNEI. V was shortened by 8 bases and J by 2 bases, with 16 bases between the two germline ends. The CDR3 extends over 16 amino acids. This CDR3 reads CASHGSYAAYNSPLHF. CDR3 coding DNA: TGTGCCAGCCATGGGAGCTATGCTGCCTATAATTCACCCCTCCACTTT.

V gene TRBV18 combines with J gene TRBJ1-1, with D maybe TRBD1 (5 bases). The ends were cut back, 6 bases at V and 1 base at J, with 6 bases in the middle. The length of the CDR3 is 12 residues. Germline CDR1 KGHSH, CDR2 LQKENI. In nucleotides, the CDR3 is TGTGCCAGCTCGGGGGGGAACACTGAAGCTTTCTTT. Its protein is CASSGGNTEAFF. Combining the CDR3 with reference TRBV18 and TRBJ1-1 gives the whole variable domain NAGVMQNPRHLVRRRGQEARLRCSPMKGHSHVYWYRQLPEEGLKFMVYLQKENIIDESGMPKERFSAEFPKEGPSILRIQQVVRGDSAAYFCASSGGNTEAFFGQGTRLTVV.

The CDR3 DNA follows: TGTGCCAGCAGTGAGAGACAGGGGCGATCACCCCTCCACTTT. The encoded protein is CASSERQGRSPLHF. The V gene is TRBV6-1, the J gene TRBJ1-6, with 8 bases aligning to TRBD1. The CDR3 covers 14 residues. The ends lost 3 bases at V and 10 bases at J; junction bases unmatched: 5. Germline loops: CDR1 MNHNS, CDR2 SASEGT.

V and J are TRBV19 and TRBJ2-6; TRBD2 might be the D (6 bases). The CDR3 runs to 17 residues. Germline CDR1 is LNHDA and CDR2 is SQIVND (reference sequence). The V end was cut by 7 bases, the J end by 1 base, with 17 bases between. CDR3 sequence: CASTPGSRESGANVLTF. Here the CDR3 DNA reads TGTGCCAGTACCCCAGGATCCCGGGAGTCTGGGGCCAACGTCCTGACTTTC.